A single sample gave rise to the 28 T cell receptor beta chains below, sequenced in a study of persistence of HIV-infected CD4 T cells. Overlapping HIV-1 Gag 15-mer peptides at about 1 ug per peptide per mL were used. CD40L-negative CD69-negative CD45RO-high memory CD4+ T cells were sorted as populations depleted of antigen-responding cells. The libraries were made with immunoSEQ version 4 in survey mode. TCRdb's table, derived via immunoSEQ multiplex PCR, lists solely in-frame clones and lacks some. The repertoire has around 39,000 clones, approximately 78% of them found once; the top ten carry just under 1%. Antigen specificity for these receptors is unknown. The specimen was cultured CD4+ T cells from PBMCs, collected from a patient who received antiretroviral therapy. These receptors all come from an adult with HIV. The donor label of this sample is uncertain.

The chain employs TRBV24-1 and TRBJ2-1, with D perhaps matching TRBD2 (5 bases). The CDR3 sequence is 14 residues long. In germline, CDR1 is KGHDR, CDR2 SFDVKD. V was clipped by 8 bases and J by 9 bases, with 19 bases between them. This CDR3 is CATKNELENGEQFF. In DNA form, the CDR3 reads TGTGCCACCAAAAATGAACTAGAGAACGGTGAGCAGTTCTTC.

The chain combines TRBV6-1 with TRBJ2-2, with TRBD2 matching 7 bases. V lost 5 bases and J lost 1; bases outside the gene matches: 1. CDR1 MNHNS and CDR2 SASEGT come from the germline V gene. This CDR3 comprises 14 residues. Written as DNA, the CDR3 is TGTGCCAGCAGTTGGGGGGGGAACACCGGGGAGCTGTTTTTT. Translation gives CASSWGGNTGELFF.

This clone showed up just once. The V call is TRBV2, the J call TRBJ1-4, with D uncertain. Germline assignment: CDR1 SNHLY and CDR2 FYNNEI. Between the trimmed V and J ends, which lost 7 bases and 0 bases, there was a span of 21 bases. The CDR3 extends over 18 amino acids. The CDR3 DNA is TGTGCCAGCATCAGAACGGGCCGGAATTCTGCAACTAATGAAAAACTGTTTTTT. It codes for CASIRTGRNSATNEKLFF.

The chain joins TRBV3-1 (or the pseudogene TRBV3-2) to TRBJ1-4, with 7 bases aligning to TRBD1. The CDR3 contains 16 residues. Germline trimming cut 0 bases from V and 6 bases from J; bases unmatched to any gene: 7. Germline CDR1 reads LGHDT; CDR2 reads YNNKEL (reference sequence). The CDR3 coding sequence is TGTGCCAGCAGCCAAGAACCCACAGGGGCCGATGAAAAACTGTTTTTT. It codes for CASSQEPTGADEKLFF.

V usage is TRBV7-4 and J usage is TRBJ1-1; TRBD1 agrees at 9 bases. CDR1 is SGHVT, CDR2 SQSDAQ, per germline. The CDR3 is 17 residues long. J gave up 1 base and V 3 bases, and 9 bases lay outside the gene matches. This chain's CDR3 is CASSLAQYRGQNTEAFF. The CDR3 nucleotides read TGTGCCAGCAGCTTGGCACAATACAGGGGGCAGAACACTGAAGCTTTCTTT. The full variable domain, in which reference TRBV7-4 and TRBJ1-1 provide the parts outside the CDR3, is GAGVSQSPRYKVAKRGRDVALRCDSISGHVTLYWYRQTLGQGSEVLTYSQSDAQRDKSGRPSGRFSAERPERSVSTLKIQRTEQGDSAVYLCASSLAQYRGQNTEAFFGQGTRLTVV.

The CDR3, as DNA: TGCGCCAGCAGCCTCGGGGAGGGGGCGAATTCACCCCTCCACTTT. Translation: CASSLGEGANSPLHF. The chain carries TRBV5-1 and TRBJ1-6; 7 bases agree with TRBD1. The germline V gene has CDR1 SGHRS and CDR2 YFSETQ. J lost 7 bases, V lost 4 bases, and 8 bases had no gene match. The CDR3 is 15 residues long. The full variable domain, in which reference TRBV5-1 and TRBJ1-6 provide the parts outside the CDR3, is KAGVTQTPRYLIKTRGQQVTLSCSPISGHRSVSWYQQTPGQGLQFLFEYFSETQRNKGNFPGRFSGRQFSNSRSEMNVSTLELGDSALYLCASSLGEGANSPLHFGNGTRLTVT.

This clone was seen a single time. This sequence joins TRBV9 and TRBJ1-2; D possibly corresponds to TRBD1 (6 bases). The germline CDR1 and CDR2 sequences are SGDLS and YYNGEE. This CDR3 region has 13 residues. Trimming removed 3 bases from V and 7 bases from J, with 13 bases in between. The CDR3 sequence: CASSATGAFGYTF. CDR3 DNA sequence: TGTGCCAGCAGCGCGACAGGTGCATTTGGCTACACCTTC.

The J gene is TRBJ1-2, the V gene TRBV5-1, with D perhaps matching TRBD1 (6 bases). The germline CDR1 and CDR2 sequences are SGHRS and YFSETQ. The CDR3 covers 17 residues. Between the trimmed V and J ends, which lost 3 bases and 2 bases, there was a span of 20 bases. CDR3 sequence: CASSSLRGGLFNYGYTF. In DNA form, the CDR3 reads TGCGCCAGCAGCTCCCTTAGGGGGGGCCTTTTCAACTATGGCTACACCTTC.

This clone has only one observation. The DNA of the CDR3 is TGTGCCACCAGCAGATCGCGGACAGGGGCCTATAATTCACCCCTCCACTTT. It specifies CATSRSRTGAYNSPLHF. The chain couples TRBV15 to TRBJ1-6, with 9 bases aligning to TRBD1. The germline gives CDR1 LNHNV, CDR2 YYDKDF (reference sequence). V lost 2 bases and J lost 2; bases outside the gene matches: 4. The CDR3 totals 17 residues.

J is TRBJ1-3 and V is TRBV7-9; D remains ambiguous. Germline V gene sequence: CDR1 SEHNR, CDR2 FQNEAQ (reference sequence). V lost 5 bases to trimming and J lost 4 bases, with 15 bases between them. CDR3 length: 15 residues. In DNA form, the CDR3 reads TGTGCCAGCAGCCCCCCTTTTAGGCTCGGAAACACCATATATTTT. This sequence encodes CASSPPFRLGNTIYF.

The gene calls are TRBV2 and TRBJ1-2, with D tentatively TRBD1 (5 bases). Germline CDR1 SNHLY, CDR2 FYNNEI. V gave up 4 bases and J gave up 6 bases, with 12 bases separating them. CDR3 size: 13 residues. CDR3 sequence reads: CASSVYAGNGYTF. As DNA, the CDR3 is TGTGCCAGCAGTGTATATGCAGGGAATGGCTACACCTTC.

The rearrangement uses TRBV30 and TRBJ1-1, with a tentative D call TRBD1 (6 bases). The germline CDR1 and CDR2 sequences are GTSNPN and SVGIG (reference sequence). CDR3 size: 13 residues. Trimming took off 1 base at V and 11 bases at J, with 17 bases between the two ends. The CDR3 DNA sequence: TGTGCCTGGAGTGGACAGGAAGGGTTTGGGGCTTTCTTT. Its protein product is CAWSGQEGFGAFF. Based on the CDR3 plus reference TRBV30 and TRBJ1-1, the full variable domain is SQTIHQWPATLVQPVGSPLSLECTVEGTSNPNLYWYRQAAGRGLQLLFYSVGIGQISSEVPQNLSASRPQDRQFILSSKKLLLSDSGFYLCAWSGQEGFGAFFGQGTRLTVV.

This clone has just a few counts. The rearrangement uses TRBV5-4 and TRBJ2-3; D is unresolved. The CDR3 length is 15 residues. The V end lost 2 bases, the J end lost 0 bases, and 10 bases lay between the germline ends. Germline assignment: CDR1 SGHNT and CDR2 YYREEE (reference sequence). CDR3 sequence (DNA): TGTGCCAGCAGCTTTGGCAGCACTAGCACAGATACGCAGTATTTT. It encodes CASSFGSTSTDTQYF.

This clone was observed a handful of times. The V call is TRBV12-3 or TRBV12-4, the J call TRBJ1-1; no definite D call. Trimming removed 3 bases from V and 0 bases from J, with 5 bases in between. The CDR3 is 13 residues long. In nucleotides, the CDR3 is TGTGCCAGCAGTTTTAGTATGAACACTGAAGCTTTCTTT. It specifies CASSFSMNTEAFF.

This chain joins TRBV15 and TRBJ2-2, with D tentatively TRBD1 (6 bases). Trimming took 3 bases from V and 0 from J, leaving 11 bases between them. There are 16 residues in the CDR3. Germline V gene data show CDR1 as LNHNV and CDR2 as YYDKDF (reference sequence). The CDR3 sequence is CATSRKQGTNTGELFF. The CDR3 coding sequence is TGTGCCACCAGCAGGAAACAGGGTACGAACACCGGGGAGCTGTTTTTT. Full variable domain (outside the CDR3, taken from reference TRBV15 and TRBJ2-2): DAMVIQNPRYQVTQFGKPVTLSCSQTLNHNVMYWYQQKSSQAPKLLFHYYDKDFNNEADTPDNFQSRRPNTSFCFLDIRSPGLGDTAMYLCATSRKQGTNTGELFFGEGSRLTVL.

The chain joins TRBV29-1 to TRBJ1-2, with 9 nucleotides matching TRBD1. V shed 6 bases and J 8 bases; nucleotides not matched to a gene: 13. This CDR3 has 14 residues. Germline assignment: CDR1 SQVTM and CDR2 ANQGSEA. The CDR3 DNA sequence: TGCAGCGTCGAGGGGGGACAGGGTAATATGGGCTACACCTTC. Amino acids: CSVEGGQGNMGYTF.

This clone was observed once. The chain combines TRBV5-6 with TRBJ2-2; D is unclear. The CDR3 covers 13 residues. The germline V and J ends were trimmed by 2 bases and 3 bases, with 5 bases remaining between them. Germline V gives CDR1 SGHDT, CDR2 YYEEEE. CDR3 protein: CASSFDDTGELFF. For the CDR3, the DNA is TGTGCCAGCAGCTTTGACGACACCGGGGAGCTGTTTTTT.

This clone has a single count. The chain couples TRBV12-3 or TRBV12-4 to TRBJ1-5; unclear D gene. V was shortened by 4 bases and J by 7 bases, with 11 bases between the two germline ends. This CDR3 has 13 amino acids. CDR3 in DNA: TGTGCCAGCAGTTCCACCGCCCGGCAGCCCCAGCATTTT. The encoded protein is CASSSTARQPQHF.

V gene TRBV28 combines with J gene TRBJ2-7, with D unresolved. CDR1 and CDR2 (germline): MDHEN, SYDVKM. V shed 2 bases and J shed 7 bases, with 15 bases lying between them. The CDR3 length is 14 residues. The CDR3 loop reads CASSLNPRAWEQYV. CDR3 sequence (DNA): TGTGCCAGCAGTTTAAACCCTCGGGCCTGGGAGCAGTACGTC.

The rearrangement joins TRBV29-1 to TRBJ2-1; TRBD1 aligns across 7 bases. Germline V gene lookup returns CDR1 SQVTM and CDR2 ANQGSEA. The CDR3 totals 15 residues. V shed 5 bases and J 1 base; nucleotides not matched to a gene: 8. The CDR3 loop is CSVHLWGQSYNEQFF. CDR3 coding DNA: TGCAGCGTTCACTTATGGGGACAGTCCTACAATGAGCAGTTCTTC.

The V gene is TRBV11-3, the J gene TRBJ2-1; TRBD1 aligns across 10 bases. The germline gives CDR1 SGHNT, CDR2 YENEEA. This CDR3 is built from 16 residues. With 0 bases clipped from V and 7 bases from J, the junction kept 6 bases outside the gene matches. In DNA form, the CDR3 reads TGTGCCAGCAGCTTAGATCTTAGGACAGGGGGAAATGAGCAGTTCTTC. It codes for CASSLDLRTGGNEQFF.

There are a few counts of this clone. The rearrangement links TRBV5-1 to TRBJ1-1; 7 bases line up with TRBD1. The CDR3 runs to 14 residues. CDR1 is SGHRS, CDR2 YFSETQ, per germline. V was clipped by 0 bases and J by 5 bases; unmatched bases: 4. This CDR3 reads CASSLAGQSTEAFF. For the CDR3, the DNA is TGCGCCAGCAGCTTGGCGGGACAGAGTACTGAAGCTTTCTTT.

The rearrangement uses TRBV7-6 and TRBJ2-1, with 9 bases matching TRBD2. V was clipped by 5 bases and J by 4 bases; unmatched bases: 6. Germline V lookup: CDR1 SGHVS, CDR2 FNYEAQ. This CDR3 region has 15 residues. CDR3 region: CASSISSGVYNEQFF. The CDR3 bases are TGTGCCAGCAGCATCTCTAGCGGGGTGTACAATGAGCAGTTCTTC. The whole variable domain, remainder taken from reference TRBV7-6 and TRBJ2-1, is GAGVSQSPRYKVTKRGQDVALRCDPISGHVSLYWYRQALGQGPEFLTYFNYEAQQDKSGLPNDRFSAERPEGSISTLTIQRTEQRDSAMYRCASSISSGVYNEQFFGPGTRLTVL.

The chain has TRBV24-1 and TRBJ2-5; tentative D call: TRBD2 (7 bases). CDR3 length: 15 amino acids. Trimming left V 4 bases short and J 4 bases short, with 15 bases between. Germline V gene data show CDR1 as KGHDR and CDR2 as SFDVKD. CDR3 loop: CATSDRGGARETQYF. CDR3 sequence (DNA): TGTGCCACCAGTGACAGAGGGGGGGCGCGAGAGACCCAGTACTTC.

The gene calls are TRBV24-1 and TRBJ2-5; D is possibly TRBD2 (6 bases). Germline CDR1 and CDR2: KGHDR and SFDVKD. The CDR3 has 14 amino acids. The V end lost 5 bases, the J end lost 4 bases, and 13 bases lay between the germline ends. CDR3 DNA: TGTGCCACCAGTGCTTCTGCGGGGAGAGAGACCCAGTACTTC. Translation: CATSASAGRETQYF.

The chain carries TRBV18 and TRBJ1-1; the D gene is possibly TRBD1 (5 bases). Germline V lookup: CDR1 KGHSH, CDR2 LQKENI. This CDR3 contains 14 residues. V shed 6 bases and J shed 2 bases, with 13 bases lying between them. CDR3 nucleotides: TGTGCCAGCTCTGGGACCAGCCGTAACACTGAAGCTTTCTTT. Translating gives CASSGTSRNTEAFF.

V and J are TRBV3-1 (or the pseudogene TRBV3-2) and TRBJ2-3; maybe TRBD2 (5 bases). Germline V gives CDR1 LGHDT, CDR2 YNNKEL (reference sequence). The V gene lost 4 bases and the J gene lost 1 base, with 12 bases spanning the gap. This CDR3 region has 15 residues. The CDR3 region has the DNA TGTGCCAGCAGCCCGCGGGTAGGACGCACAGATACGCAGTATTTT. Amino acid sequence: CASSPRVGRTDTQYF.

This clone came up a few times. The same CDR3 can be traced to other DNA sequences in this sample. The rearrangement links TRBV6-5 to TRBJ1-4; possible D gene TRBD1, 5 bases. CDR1 MNHEY and CDR2 SVGAGI come from the germline V gene. This CDR3 spans 14 amino acids. Deletions cut 2 bases from V and 3 bases from J, with 7 bases between. The CDR3 loop is CASSYGASNEKLFF. CDR3 DNA sequence: TGTGCCAGCAGTTACGGGGCTTCTAATGAAAAACTGTTTTTT.